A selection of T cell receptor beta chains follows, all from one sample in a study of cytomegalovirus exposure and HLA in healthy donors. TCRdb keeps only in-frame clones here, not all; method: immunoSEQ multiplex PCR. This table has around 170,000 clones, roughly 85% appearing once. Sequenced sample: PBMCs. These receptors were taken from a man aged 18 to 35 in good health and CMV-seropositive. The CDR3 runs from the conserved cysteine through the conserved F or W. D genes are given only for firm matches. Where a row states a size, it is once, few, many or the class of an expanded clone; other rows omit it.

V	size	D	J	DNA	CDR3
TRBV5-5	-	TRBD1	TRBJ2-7	TGTGCCAGCAGCTTGGCCGGGACAGGGCTCTACGAGCAGTACTTC	CASSLAGTGLYEQYF
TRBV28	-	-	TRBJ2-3	TGTGCCAGCAGTTTACAAGATACGCAGTATTTT	CASSLQDTQYF
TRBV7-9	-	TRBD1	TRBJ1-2	TGTGCCAGCAGCCCGGGACAGGGTTATGGCTACACCTTC	CASSPGQGYGYTF
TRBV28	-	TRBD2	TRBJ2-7	TGTGCCAGCAGTTCCCCGCTACTAGCGACCTCCTACGAGCAGTACTTC	CASSSPLLATSYEQYF
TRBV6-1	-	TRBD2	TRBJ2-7	TGTGCCATCGGGGGGGACTTTGGGGGCTACGAGCAGTACTTC	CAIGGDFGGYEQYF
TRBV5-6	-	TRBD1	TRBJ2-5	TGTGCCAGCAGCGTGTGGACAGGGTCGAAAGAGACCCAGTACTTC	CASSVWTGSKETQYF
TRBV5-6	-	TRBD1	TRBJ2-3	TGTGCCAGCAGCCTACTGGGACAGGGGAGAGATACGCAGTATTTT	CASSLLGQGRDTQYF
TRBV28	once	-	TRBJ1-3	TGTGCCAGCAGTATACTTCGATCCTCTGGAAACACCATATATTTT	CASSILRSSGNTIYF
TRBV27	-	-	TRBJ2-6	TGTGCCAGCAGTCCTCGGGTTTTTGGGGCCAACGTCCTGACTTTC	CASSPRVFGANVLTF
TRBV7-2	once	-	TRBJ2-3	TGTGCCAGCAGCTTAGCCCCCGGTGGAGATACGCAGTATTTT	CASSLAPGGDTQYF
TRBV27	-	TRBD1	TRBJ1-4	TGTGCCAGCAGTTTGCTTGCTCCAGGGGGGAGTGAAAAACTGTTTTTT	CASSLLAPGGSEKLFF
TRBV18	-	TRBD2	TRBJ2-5	TGTGCCAGCTCGCCTAGCGGGGGGGCCCAGACCCAGTACTTC	CASSPSGGAQTQYF
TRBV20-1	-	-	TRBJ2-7	TGCAGTGCTGAGGACTACGAGCAGTACTTC	CSAEDYEQYF
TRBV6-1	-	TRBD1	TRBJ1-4	TGTGCCAGCAGTGAAACCGGGACAGGGATGGGAAAACTGTTTTTT	CASSETGTGMGKLFF
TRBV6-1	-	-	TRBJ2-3	TGTGCCAGCAGTGAAAATGGGGTGGGGGCGATAAGAGATACGCAGTATTTT	CASSENGVGAIRDTQYF
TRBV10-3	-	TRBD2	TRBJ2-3	TGTGCGCATTCGACGGGGGGAACAGATACGCAGTATTTT	CAHSTGGTDTQYF
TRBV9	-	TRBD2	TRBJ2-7	TGTGCCAGCAGCACTACTAGCGGGGCGAAAGAGCAGTACTTC	CASSTTSGAKEQYF
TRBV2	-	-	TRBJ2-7	TGTGCCAGCAGTGACAAGCGTAACTCCTACGAGCAGTACTTC	CASSDKRNSYEQYF
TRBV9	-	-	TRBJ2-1	TGTGCCAGCAGCGCGTCTAGCTCCTACAATGAGCAGTTCTTC	CASSASSSYNEQFF
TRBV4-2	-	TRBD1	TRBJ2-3	TGTGCCAGCAGCCAATTGACAGGGTCAACGACAGATACGCAGTATTTT	CASSQLTGSTTDTQYF
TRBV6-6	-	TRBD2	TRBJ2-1	TGTGCCAGCAGTTTCCTAGCGGGATCCTACAATGAGCAGTTCTTC	CASSFLAGSYNEQFF
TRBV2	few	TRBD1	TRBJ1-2	TGTGCCAGCAGTGAAAGACAGGGGGACTATGGCTACACCTTC	CASSERQGDYGYTF
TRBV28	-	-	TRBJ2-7	TGTGCCAGCACAGGATTCTACGAGCAGTACTTC	CASTGFYEQYF
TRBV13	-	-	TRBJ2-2	TGTGCCAGCAGCTTACCATACACCGGGGAGCTGTTTTTT	CASSLPYTGELFF
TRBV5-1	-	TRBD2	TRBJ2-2	TGCGCCAGCAGCTTACTAGCGGGAAACACCGGGGAGCTGTTTTTT	CASSLLAGNTGELFF
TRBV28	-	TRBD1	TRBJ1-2	TGTGCCAGCAGCTCGGGACAGGGGGCGGGTGGCTACACCTTC	CASSSGQGAGGYTF
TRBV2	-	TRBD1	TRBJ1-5	TGTGCCAGCACTGGGACAGTCGATAGCAATCAGCCCCAGCATTTT	CASTGTVDSNQPQHF
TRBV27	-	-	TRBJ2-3	TGTGCCAGCAGTAGCTCCTCCTTTATCACAGATACGCAGTATTTT	CASSSSSFITDTQYF
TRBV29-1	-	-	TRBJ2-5	TGCAGCGCAGAGGGCAGGAAAGAGACCCAGTACTTC	CSAEGRKETQYF
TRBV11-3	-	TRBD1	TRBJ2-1	TGTGCCAGCAGCCCGGGACAGGGGGAGTGGATTGAGCAGTTCTTC	CASSPGQGEWIEQFF
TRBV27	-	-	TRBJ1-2	TGTGCCAGCAGCCCCCCGGGACTTAACTATGGCTACACCTTC	CASSPPGLNYGYTF
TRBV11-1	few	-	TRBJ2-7	TGTGCCAGCAGCTACAGGCAGCACTCCTACGAGCAGTACTTC	CASSYRQHSYEQYF
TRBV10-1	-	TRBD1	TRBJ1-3	TGCGCCGCATACTTTTTCCGGGACAGGGGATCGGGAAACACCATATATTTT	CAAYFFRDRGSGNTIYF
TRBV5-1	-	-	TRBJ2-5	TGCGCCAGCAGCTTGGCCGGGACTCTACAAGAGACCCAGTACTTC	CASSLAGTLQETQYF
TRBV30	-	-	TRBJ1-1	TGTGCCTGGAGTGCGACAGTGAACACTGAAGCTTTCTTT	CAWSATVNTEAFF
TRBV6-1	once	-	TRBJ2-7	TGTGCCAGCAGTGAACCGACAGATAGCTCCTACGAGCAGTACTTC	CASSEPTDSSYEQYF
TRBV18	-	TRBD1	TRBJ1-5	TGTGCCAGCTCACCCGATGGGACAGGGGGGACTCAGCCCCAGCATTTT	CASSPDGTGGTQPQHF
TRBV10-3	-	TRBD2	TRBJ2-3	TGTGCCATCAGGGGAACTAGCGAGACAGATACGCAGTATTTT	CAIRGTSETDTQYF
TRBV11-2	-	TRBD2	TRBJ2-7	TGTGCCAGCAGCACCGGACTAGCGGGAGTCGACGAGCAGTACTTC	CASSTGLAGVDEQYF
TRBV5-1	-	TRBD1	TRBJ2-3	TGCGCCAGCAGCTCAACAGGGGATCTAGGCACAGATACGCAGTATTTT	CASSSTGDLGTDTQYF
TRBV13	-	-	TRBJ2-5	TGTGCCAGCAGCTTAGCCCAGGGGCTAGCGACCCAGTACTTC	CASSLAQGLATQYF
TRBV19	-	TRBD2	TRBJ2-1	TGTGCCAGCAGGACTAGCGGGAGTGATGAGCAGTTCTTC	CASRTSGSDEQFF
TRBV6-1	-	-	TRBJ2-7	TGTGCCAGCAGTTCCCAGGACTCCTACGAGCAGTACTTC	CASSSQDSYEQYF
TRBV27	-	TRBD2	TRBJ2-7	TGTGCCAGCAGTTCCGGGACTAGCGGGAGGAGCGAGCAGTACTTC	CASSSGTSGRSEQYF
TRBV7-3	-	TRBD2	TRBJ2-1	TGTGCCAGCAGCTTAACCCTAGCGGGACCTCCCTACAATGAGCAGTTCTTC	CASSLTLAGPPYNEQFF
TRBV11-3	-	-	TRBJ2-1	TGTGCCAGCAGCAGGCAGCAGGGGGGTGAGCAGTTCTTC	CASSRQQGGEQFF
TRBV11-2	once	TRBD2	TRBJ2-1	TGTGCCAGCAGCTTAGAACTAGCGGGGGAGCAGTTCTTC	CASSLELAGEQFF
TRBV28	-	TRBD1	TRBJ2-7	TGTGCCAGCACTCTGACAGGGGTCTCCTACGAGCAGTACTTC	CASTLTGVSYEQYF
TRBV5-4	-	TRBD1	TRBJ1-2	TGTGCCAGCAGCTTCAAGGGGGCTCTTAACTATGGCTACACCTTC	CASSFKGALNYGYTF
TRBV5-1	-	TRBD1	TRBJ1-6	TGCGCCAGCAGCTTGGTGGGGACAGGCCTTTCACCCCTCCACTTT	CASSLVGTGLSPLHF
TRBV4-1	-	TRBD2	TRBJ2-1	TGCGCCAGCAGCCTGTTAGCGGGAGGGGGAAACAATGAGCAGTTCTTC	CASSLLAGGGNNEQFF
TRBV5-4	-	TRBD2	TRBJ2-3	TGTGCCAGCAGCCGGGCGACTAGCGGGCCGGGGAGCACAGATACGCAGTATTTT	CASSRATSGPGSTDTQYF
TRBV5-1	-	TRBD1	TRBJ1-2	TGCGCCAGCAGCAGTGGACAGGGCGGTAACTATGGCTACACCTTC	CASSSGQGGNYGYTF
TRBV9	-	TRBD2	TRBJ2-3	TGTGCCAGCAGCGCGCACGGGCGGGGGTTTCGAGATACGCAGTATTTT	CASSAHGRGFRDTQYF
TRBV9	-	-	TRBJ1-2	TGTGCCAGCACCCCCGGTCAGGGCGACTATGGCTACACCTTC	CASTPGQGDYGYTF
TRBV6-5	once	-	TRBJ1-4	TGTGCCAGCAGTTACGCCCGAGGGGAAAAACTGTTTTTT	CASSYARGEKLFF
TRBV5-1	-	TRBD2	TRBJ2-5	TGCGCCAGCAGCCCCGGACTAGCGGGCGAGACCCAGTACTTC	CASSPGLAGETQYF
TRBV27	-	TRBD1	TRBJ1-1	TGTGCCAGCAGTTATAGACAGGGTGTAACTGAAGCTTTCTTT	CASSYRQGVTEAFF